A selection of T cell receptor beta chains follows, all from one sample in a study of post-analysis software for immune sequencing data. MiXCR, run by TCRdb on the PCR reads, gives a single entry per CDR3 protein. Of about 500,000 distinct CDR3 sequences in the sample, less than 45% were seen once. Sequenced sample: blood. Receptors originate from a girl aged 10 to 17 with multiple sclerosis. Both conserved end residues are part of each CDR3. A D gene is named only where the DNA matches it firmly. The size entry is marked missing in some rows and otherwise reads once, few, many or a size class.

cdr3_nt: TGTGCCAGCAGCCAAGAGTCGGGAGTCGGGGAGCAGTACTTC
cdr3_aa: CASSQESGVGEQYF
v_call: TRBV3-1
clone_size: NA
d_call: NA
j_call: TRBJ2-7

cdr3_nt: TGCGCCAGCAGCTTCCCGGCCCAAGAGACCCAGTACTTC
cdr3_aa: CASSFPAQETQYF
v_call: TRBV5-1
clone_size: NA
d_call: NA
j_call: TRBJ2-5

cdr3_nt: TGCAGTGCGACCCCTTCATCGGGACCCCACCAAGAGACCCAGTACTTC
cdr3_aa: CSATPSSGPHQETQYF
v_call: TRBV20-1
clone_size: NA
d_call: NA
j_call: TRBJ2-5

cdr3_nt: TGTGCCAGCAGTTTGGGCTATCGGAATGAGCAGTTCTTC
cdr3_aa: CASSLGYRNEQFF
v_call: TRBV12-3/TRBV12-4
clone_size: NA
d_call: NA
j_call: TRBJ2-1

cdr3_nt: TGCAGTGCTAGACACCCGACAGGGAACCAAGAGACCCAGTACTTC
cdr3_aa: CSARHPTGNQETQYF
v_call: TRBV20-1
clone_size: NA
d_call: TRBD1
j_call: TRBJ2-5

cdr3_nt: TGTGCCAGCAGTGGCACAGGGGTCTTAGGGCAGCCCCAGCATTTT
cdr3_aa: CASSGTGVLGQPQHF
v_call: TRBV12-3/TRBV12-4
clone_size: NA
d_call: TRBD1
j_call: TRBJ1-5

cdr3_nt: TGTGCCACCAGTGATTTTGGCGGAAAAGGTACAGATACGCAGTATTTT
cdr3_aa: CATSDFGGKGTDTQYF
v_call: TRBV24-1
clone_size: NA
d_call: NA
j_call: TRBJ2-3

cdr3_nt: TGTGCCAGCAGCAAGGACGGGCAAGAGACCCAGTACTTC
cdr3_aa: CASSKDGQETQYF
v_call: TRBV21-1
clone_size: NA
d_call: NA
j_call: TRBJ2-5

cdr3_nt: TGCAGTGCTAGACTAGCGGGAGTCGAAGATACGCAGTATTTT
cdr3_aa: CSARLAGVEDTQYF
v_call: TRBV20-1
clone_size: NA
d_call: TRBD2
j_call: TRBJ2-3

cdr3_nt: TGTGCCAGCAGTGCAGGACAGGGGTCCTACAATGAGCAGTTCTTC
cdr3_aa: CASSAGQGSYNEQFF
v_call: TRBV2
clone_size: many
d_call: TRBD1
j_call: TRBJ2-1

cdr3_nt: TGTGCCAGCAGCAATCGTTGGACTAGCGGGTACCAAGAGACCCAGTACTTC
cdr3_aa: CASSNRWTSGYQETQYF
v_call: TRBV12-3/TRBV12-4
clone_size: NA
d_call: TRBD2
j_call: TRBJ2-5

cdr3_nt: TGCAGTGCTGGGACAGGGGAGATCTATGGCTACACCTTC
cdr3_aa: CSAGTGEIYGYTF
v_call: TRBV20-1
clone_size: NA
d_call: TRBD1
j_call: TRBJ1-2

cdr3_nt: TGTGCCAGCAGCCGAACCGAACTGCCTAACTATGGCTACACCTTC
cdr3_aa: CASSRTELPNYGYTF
v_call: TRBV7-9
clone_size: NA
d_call: NA
j_call: TRBJ1-2

cdr3_nt: TGTGCCAGCAGCTTGTCCAAGACGTCCGGGGCCAACGTCCTGACTTTC
cdr3_aa: CASSLSKTSGANVLTF
v_call: TRBV11-2
clone_size: few
d_call: NA
j_call: TRBJ2-6

cdr3_nt: TGCAGTGCTAGAGATCCGAGCGGGATCTACAATGAGCAGTTCTTC
cdr3_aa: CSARDPSGIYNEQFF
v_call: TRBV20-1
clone_size: NA
d_call: TRBD2
j_call: TRBJ2-1

cdr3_nt: TGCGCCAGCAGCTTGGTTGGGGTGGAGACCCAGTACTTC
cdr3_aa: CASSLVGVETQYF
v_call: TRBV5-1
clone_size: many
d_call: NA
j_call: TRBJ2-5

cdr3_nt: TGCAGTGCTTGGGAAGGTGGCACTGAAGCTTTCTTT
cdr3_aa: CSAWEGGTEAFF
v_call: TRBV20-1
clone_size: few
d_call: NA
j_call: TRBJ1-1

cdr3_nt: TGTGCCAGCAGTGAATCCGGAAGTGTGCAGTACTTC
cdr3_aa: CASSESGSVQYF
v_call: TRBV6-1
clone_size: once
d_call: NA
j_call: TRBJ2-7

cdr3_nt: TGCAGCGTTGAAGAGACAGGGAGCTCCTACGAGCAGTACTTC
cdr3_aa: CSVEETGSSYEQYF
v_call: TRBV29-1
clone_size: NA
d_call: TRBD1
j_call: TRBJ2-7

cdr3_nt: TGCGCCAGCAGCTTGGTAACAGGGGTATCCTACAATGAGCAGTTCTTC
cdr3_aa: CASSLVTGVSYNEQFF
v_call: TRBV5-1
clone_size: NA
d_call: TRBD1
j_call: TRBJ2-1

cdr3_nt: TGCAGTGCGCCTACCGGGACAACTGAGAACACTGAAGCTTTCTTT
cdr3_aa: CSAPTGTTENTEAFF
v_call: TRBV20-1
clone_size: NA
d_call: NA
j_call: TRBJ1-1

cdr3_nt: TGTGCCAGCAGTTTATCACCTAGATCGGTCAATGAGCAGTTCTTC
cdr3_aa: CASSLSPRSVNEQFF
v_call: TRBV28
clone_size: NA
d_call: NA
j_call: TRBJ2-1